Below, one TCR beta chain is given with its context. Its antigen is unknown. This sample is part of a study of STAT5B mutations in CD4+ large granular lymphocyte leukemia. This CDR3 has 14 amino acids. Germline V lookup: CDR1 SQVTM, CDR2 ANQGSEA. J gave up 0 bases and V 2 bases, and 3 bases lay outside the gene matches. Findings and caveats of the study: Top patient clones used TRBV06 genes more often: 8/27 versus 2/35 in controls.

Sequenced by immunoSEQ multiplex PCR; TCRdb stores in-frame clones only, minus some. The table shows 20,000 or so clones, with over 70% occurring only once. Material: CD4+ T cells from blood buffy coats. The TCR originated in a human donor in good health. J is TRBJ2-7 and V is TRBV29-1; the match to TRBD1 covers 8 bases. The CDR3 loop reads CSVEMDRASYEQYF. The DNA of the CDR3 is TGCAGCGTTGAAATGGACAGGGCCTCCTACGAGCAGTACTTC.